The 27 T cell receptor beta chains given below trace back to one sample, sequenced in a study of T cells after yellow fever vaccination. TCRdb re-analysed the 5' RACE reads in MiXCR, keeping a single row per CDR3 protein. The sample has hundreds of thousands of distinct CDR3 sequences; about 9.5% are singletons. The specimen was PBMCs, collected on the day of the first yellow fever vaccination. All receptors come from a young man who received the YFV17D yellow fever vaccine.

The chain uses TRBV12-3 or TRBV12-4 and TRBJ1-2; TRBD1 is a possible D gene (5 bases). The V end lost 5 bases, the J end lost 4 bases, and 14 bases lay between the germline ends. The CDR3 runs to 14 residues. CDR3 nucleotides: TGTGCCAGCAGTAGGGGCGGGGCTCCCTATGGCTACACCTTC. This gives the protein CASSRGGAPYGYTF.

The chain is built from TRBV7-2 and TRBJ1-2; possibly TRBD1 for D (5 bases). CDR1 is SGHTA, CDR2 FQGNSA, per germline. The CDR3 length is 15 residues. V lost 4 bases, J lost 5 bases, and 17 bases lay in between. The CDR3 DNA reads TGTGCCAGCAGCTCAACGGGGGGATCTGGGTATGGCTACACCTTC. It codes for CASSSTGGSGYGYTF.

The genes are TRBV20-1 and TRBJ2-1, with D perhaps TRBD2 (5 bases). Per germline, CDR1 DFQATT and CDR2 SNEGSKA (reference sequence). Between the trimmed V and J ends, which lost 5 bases and 4 bases, there was a span of 9 bases. The CDR3 length is 12 residues. The CDR3 DNA follows: TGCAGTGCTCTCCCGGGGTACAATGAGCAGTTCTTC. This codes for CSALPGYNEQFF.

This clonotype has a count of ten or more. The CDR3 region has the DNA TGCGCCAGCAGCTTGGCTACTAGCGGGGGAACAGATACGCAGTATTTT. Translating gives CASSLATSGGTDTQYF. The chain recombines TRBV5-1 with TRBJ2-3; 11 bases are shared with TRBD2. This CDR3 is built from 16 residues. Trimming removed 0 bases from V and 3 bases from J; junction bases left unmatched: 3. CDR1 and CDR2 from the germline V gene are SGHRS and YFSETQ.

The chain links TRBV19 to TRBJ2-1, with D uncertain. The CDR3 runs to 14 residues. V lost 5 bases, J lost 0 bases, and 8 bases lay in between. Germline V CDR1 and CDR2: LNHDA, SQIVND (reference sequence). The CDR3: CASSPTRSYNEQFF. CDR3 coding DNA: TGTGCCAGTAGTCCTACACGCTCCTACAATGAGCAGTTCTTC.

The chain links TRBV5-1 to TRBJ2-3, with D perhaps TRBD1 or TRBD2 (7 bases each). Per germline, CDR1 SGHRS and CDR2 YFSETQ. V lost 5 bases, J lost 2 bases, and 18 bases lay in between. The CDR3 runs to 16 residues. CDR3 in DNA: TGCGCCAGCAGGGGCGGGGGACAGTTAGACACAGATACGCAGTATTTT. It is translated as CASRGGGQLDTDTQYF.

The chain carries TRBV5-1 and TRBJ2-1, with 10 bases identical to TRBD1. Germline assignment: CDR1 SGHRS and CDR2 YFSETQ. CDR3 length: 16 amino acids. V shed 0 bases, J shed 6 bases, and the junction held 6 bases outside the gene matches. CDR3 coding DNA: TGCGCCAGCAGCTTGGATTCTGGGACAGGGGTCAATGAGCAGTTCTTC. Translation: CASSLDSGTGVNEQFF.

V gene TRBV6-5 combines with J gene TRBJ2-2, with D unresolved. The CDR3 has 12 amino acids. Trimming took off 0 bases at V and 7 bases at J, with 3 bases between the two ends. Germline CDR1 reads MNHEY; CDR2 reads SVGAGI. The CDR3 loop reads CASSYSGGELFF. CDR3 nucleotides: TGTGCCAGCAGTTACTCCGGCGGGGAGCTGTTTTTT.

In its sample, this clonotype was seen a few times. The chain carries TRBV3-1 and TRBJ2-1, with 9 bases identical to TRBD1. CDR3 length equals 14 residues. Germline V gives CDR1 LGHDT, CDR2 YNNKEL (reference sequence). The V gene end was trimmed by 7 bases and the J gene end by 5 bases; junction bases not matched to a gene: 6. The CDR3 DNA reads TGTGCCAGCACCCGAGACAGGGGGAACAATGAGCAGTTCTTC. This codes for CASTRDRGNNEQFF.

The J gene is TRBJ1-4, the V gene TRBV28; 8 nucleotides align to TRBD1. Trimming at V came to 8 bases and at J to 3 bases, leaving 2 bases not matched to a gene. CDR3 length equals 13 residues. Germline assignment: CDR1 MDHEN and CDR2 SYDVKM. The CDR3 reads CASVDRANEKLFF. Here the CDR3 DNA reads TGTGCCAGCGTGGACAGGGCTAATGAAAAACTGTTTTTT.

The V and J genes are TRBV27 and TRBJ1-1; tentatively, D is TRBD1 (6 bases). CDR1 and CDR2 (germline): MNHEY, SMNVEV (reference sequence). Trimming cost V 7 bases and J 5 bases, with 14 bases left between them. This CDR3 contains 13 residues. The CDR3 here is CASMGEGDTEAFF. The DNA for the CDR3 is TGTGCCAGCATGGGAGAGGGGGATACTGAAGCTTTCTTT.

The chain couples TRBV7-9 to TRBJ2-5; TRBD1 matches at 9 bases. V dropped 5 bases and J dropped 5; count of bases not matched to a gene: 9. The length of the CDR3 is 15 residues. The germline CDR1 and CDR2 sequences are SEHNR and FQNEAQ (reference sequence). The CDR3 DNA is TGTGCCAGCAGCCGTAGGACAGGGGAGTATGAGACCCAGTACTTC. It encodes CASSRRTGEYETQYF.

The rearrangement uses TRBV5-1 and TRBJ2-5; 9 bases agree with TRBD2. With 6 bases clipped from V and 5 bases from J, the junction kept 14 bases outside the gene matches. CDR1 and CDR2 (germline): SGHRS, YFSETQ. The CDR3 covers 16 residues. This CDR3 is CASTRGGADTRETQYF. CDR3 nucleotides: TGCGCCAGCACGCGGGGGGGGGCCGACACCAGGGAGACCCAGTACTTC.

A few counts support this clonotype. This sequence joins TRBV11-2 and TRBJ2-3; 16 nucleotides align to TRBD2. With 7 bases clipped from V and 1 base from J, the junction kept 8 bases outside the gene matches. The CDR3 length is 18 residues. The germline V gene has CDR1 SGHAT and CDR2 FQNNGV. The CDR3 nucleotides read TGTGCCAGCACCCTGGGACTAGCGGGGGGGCCGCGCACAGATACGCAGTATTTT. As protein: CASTLGLAGGPRTDTQYF.

This clonotype turned up a few times. The V and J genes are TRBV20-1 and TRBJ2-1; TRBD2 is a possible D gene (5 bases). Germline V gene data show CDR1 as DFQATT and CDR2 as SNEGSKA (reference sequence). The CDR3 is made up of 14 amino acids. With 2 bases removed from V and 6 bases from J, the gap between germline ends came to 14 bases. The CDR3 sequence is CSARSTTSVNEQFF. The CDR3 DNA reads as TGCAGTGCTAGATCCACCACTAGTGTCAATGAGCAGTTCTTC.

The V gene is TRBV3-1, the J gene TRBJ2-7; D is perhaps TRBD1 or TRBD2 (5 bases each). Germline CDR1 is LGHDT and CDR2 is YNNKEL (reference sequence). The CDR3 sequence is 15 residues long. V lost 5 bases, J lost 2 bases, and 16 bases lay in between. The DNA for the CDR3 is TGTGCCAGCAGCGGTCGCACGAGGGGAACCTACGAGCAGTACTTC. Translating it yields CASSGRTRGTYEQYF.

This clonotype has more than one count but fewer than ten. The chain joins TRBV5-1 to TRBJ2-2; D is unclear. The V and J ends lost 4 bases and 6 bases respectively, with 16 bases between them. From germline, CDR1 is SGHRS and CDR2 YFSETQ. This CDR3 has 15 amino acids. CDR3 coding DNA: TGCGCCAGCAGCCCAACCCCCGGGCTGGCCGGGGAGCTGTTTTTT. Protein product: CASSPTPGLAGELFF.

The rearrangement uses TRBV18 and TRBJ2-2, with D tentatively TRBD2 (6 bases). Trimming stripped 2 bases from V and 6 bases from J, with 16 bases between. Germline V gene lookup returns CDR1 KGHSH and CDR2 LQKENI. CDR3 length equals 16 residues. CDR3 loop: CASSPKDQGGSGELFF. CDR3 DNA sequence: TGTGCCAGCTCACCAAAGGACCAGGGAGGATCCGGGGAGCTGTTTTTT. Supplemented by reference TRBV18 and TRBJ2-2, the full variable domain reads NAGVMQNPRHLVRRRGQEARLRCSPMKGHSHVYWYRQLPEEGLKFMVYLQKENIIDESGMPKERFSAEFPKEGPSILRIQQVVRGDSAAYFCASSPKDQGGSGELFFGEGSRLTVL.

There are a few counts of this clonotype. The chain joins TRBV7-2 to TRBJ2-3; the match to TRBD1 covers 7 bases. CDR1 and CDR2 from the germline V gene are SGHTA and FQGNSA. There are 17 residues in the CDR3. Germline trimming cut 2 bases from V and 2 bases from J; bases unmatched to any gene: 10. CDR3: CASSLMRGRIYTDTQYF. The CDR3 DNA sequence: TGTGCCAGCAGCTTAATGAGGGGGCGGATTTACACAGATACGCAGTATTTT.

The rearrangement joins TRBV11-2 to TRBJ1-1; D is unclear. V lost 2 bases and J 1 base, leaving 5 bases between the germline ends. CDR3 size: 13 residues. In germline, CDR1 is SGHAT, CDR2 FQNNGV. Here the CDR3 DNA reads TGTGCCAGCAGCTTAAAATCGAACACTGAAGCTTTCTTT. Translating gives CASSLKSNTEAFF.

The genes are TRBV28 and TRBJ2-7; TRBD2 is a possible D gene (6 bases). CDR1 is MDHEN, CDR2 SYDVKM, per germline. This CDR3 comprises 15 residues. This CDR3 is CASSPVGLSPTLVDV. CDR3 DNA: TGTGCCAGCAGCCCAGTGGGACTTTCTCCTACGTTGGTGGACGTC.

This clonotype was counted a few times. This chain uses TRBV28 with TRBJ2-3, with D possibly matching TRBD1 (6 bases). The CDR3 has 13 residues. V dropped 6 bases and J dropped 4 bases, with 11 bases sitting between them. Germline V lookup: CDR1 MDHEN, CDR2 SYDVKM. CDR3 DNA sequence: TGTGCCAGCAGACCAGCAGGGGCAGATACGCAGTATTTT. Translating gives CASRPAGADTQYF.

This clonotype turned up a few times. The CDR3 DNA sequence: TGTGCCAGCAGCTTAGTGGGACTGGGGGGCGAGACCCAGTACTTC. It is translated as CASSLVGLGGETQYF. V gene TRBV7-9 combines with J gene TRBJ2-5, with D possibly called TRBD1 or TRBD2 (6 bases each). Trimming took off 1 base at V and 5 bases at J, with 14 bases between the two ends. This CDR3 region has 15 residues. The V gene's germline CDR1 is SEHNR and CDR2 FQNEAQ (reference sequence).

This clonotype has a handful of counts. V is TRBV27 and J is TRBJ1-6, with 8 bases aligning to TRBD1. CDR3 size: 16 residues. Germline-derived CDR1 and CDR2 are MNHEY and SMNVEV (reference sequence). After removal of 10 bases from V and 0 bases from J, the junction contained 8 bases not matched to a gene. In DNA form, the CDR3 reads TGTGCCACTCGGACAGGGTCGGGCTCCTATAATTCACCCCTCCACTTT. Translation gives CATRTGSGSYNSPLHF.

In this sample, this clonotype turned up many times. The chain uses TRBV15 and TRBJ2-1; D tentatively reads TRBD1 or TRBD2 (5 bases each). The CDR3 is made up of 14 amino acids. Looked up from germline, CDR1 is LNHNV and CDR2 is YYDKDF (reference sequence). With 5 bases removed from V and 8 bases from J, the gap between germline ends came to 16 bases. The CDR3 reads CATSGDEIFHEQFF. Here the CDR3 DNA reads TGTGCCACCAGCGGGGACGAGATTTTCCATGAGCAGTTCTTC.

J is TRBJ1-5 and V is TRBV15; maybe TRBD1 (5 bases). Trimming took 2 bases from V and 5 from J, leaving 13 bases between them. This CDR3 comprises 15 residues. Per germline, CDR1 LNHNV and CDR2 YYDKDF (reference sequence). The CDR3: CATSRSKGLDQPQHF. The CDR3 DNA reads TGTGCCACCAGCAGATCGAAGGGGCTTGATCAGCCCCAGCATTTT.

The gene calls are TRBV18 and TRBJ1-5; a weak D match, TRBD1 (6 bases). The CDR3 covers 16 residues. Trimming stripped 0 bases from V and 6 bases from J, with 15 bases between. Germline CDR1 is KGHSH and CDR2 is LQKENI. For the CDR3, the DNA is TGTGCCAGCTCACCACCCCTCAGGGGCGAATCTCAGCCCCAGCATTTT. Its protein product is CASSPPLRGESQPQHF. Using reference TRBV18 and TRBJ1-5 for the parts outside the CDR3, the full variable domain is NAGVMQNPRHLVRRRGQEARLRCSPMKGHSHVYWYRQLPEEGLKFMVYLQKENIIDESGMPKERFSAEFPKEGPSILRIQQVVRGDSAAYFCASSPPLRGESQPQHFGDGTRLSIL.